The clone carrying this T cell receptor (beta chain) was observed at least ten times. This sample is part of a study of Graves' ophthalmopathy and Graves' hyperthyroidism. Beta-chain TCR CDR3 regions were amplified from RNA transcripts. Scientists carried out first-round RT-PCR using HTBI primers and then a second-round multiplex PCR. TCRdb re-analysed the multiplex PCR reads in MiXCR, keeping a single row per CDR3 protein. The profile covers about 620,000 distinct CDR3 sequences, with over 20% appearing a single time and 7.1% taken by the ten largest. Germline V lookup: CDR1 GTSNPN, CDR2 SVGIG (reference sequence). Trimming took off 0 bases at V and 6 bases at J, with 14 bases between the two ends. The CDR3 sequence is 15 residues long.

The sequenced sample consisted of peripheral blood. The V call is TRBV30, the J call TRBJ2-2; a possible D gene is TRBD1 (5 bases). This sequence originates from a woman aged 18-29 years with stable Graves' hyperthyroidism. Some clones in this sample may be carry-over from other donors' samples. As DNA, the CDR3 is TGTGCCTGGAGTGTACAGGTACCCGGTGCCGGGGAGCTGTTTTTT. Amino acids: CAWSVQVPGAGELFF.